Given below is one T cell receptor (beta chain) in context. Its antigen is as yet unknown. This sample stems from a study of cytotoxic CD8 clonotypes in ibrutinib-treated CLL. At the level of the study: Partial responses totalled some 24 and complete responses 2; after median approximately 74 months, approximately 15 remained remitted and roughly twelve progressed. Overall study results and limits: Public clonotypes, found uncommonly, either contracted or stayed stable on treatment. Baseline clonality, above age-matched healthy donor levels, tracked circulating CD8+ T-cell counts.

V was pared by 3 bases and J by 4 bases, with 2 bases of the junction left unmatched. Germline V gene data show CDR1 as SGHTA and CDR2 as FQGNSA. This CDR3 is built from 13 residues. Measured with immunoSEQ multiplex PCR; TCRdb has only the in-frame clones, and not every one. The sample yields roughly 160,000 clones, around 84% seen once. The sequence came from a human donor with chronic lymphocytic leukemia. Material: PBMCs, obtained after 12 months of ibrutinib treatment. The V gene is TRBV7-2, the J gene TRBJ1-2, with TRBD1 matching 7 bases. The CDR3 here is CASSFDRAYGYTF. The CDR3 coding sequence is TGTGCCAGCAGCTTTGACAGGGCCTATGGCTACACCTTC.